This entry features one TCR beta chain sequence. Its antigen is unknown. This entry comes from a study of regulatory T cells in long-lasting Graves disease. The wider study: Those Graves' patients who were newly diagnosed had been on antithyroid drugs under 3 months.

Broader study findings: Among samples with persistent disease, TRBV28, TRBJ1-2 and TRBJ2-5 were favored.

Arm-PCR of CDR3 regions with iRepertoire HTBI primers generated TCR beta libraries. TCRdb ran MiXCR on the multiplex PCR reads and lists one entry per CDR3 protein. The data show approximately 360,000 distinct CDR3 sequences, about 12% seen once. Regarding time point: newly diagnosed GD, antithyroid drugs for less than 3 months. From RNA extracted from PBMCs, the TCR library was made. Trimming cost V 3 bases and J 6 bases, with 15 bases left between them. CDR1 MNHEY and CDR2 SMNVEV come from the germline V gene (reference sequence). The CDR3 length is 16 residues. This sample also appeared in a second study, on T cells in Graves' hyperthyroidism and ophthalmopathy. As that report states: When the TCR CDR3 underwent first-round RT-PCR, the HTBI primer set was used.

The specimen was peripheral blood mononuclear cells (PBMCs), collected at new diagnosis, from a patient treated with antithyroid drugs. This sequence joins TRBV27 and TRBJ1-6, with a tentative D call TRBD1 (5 bases). The receptor was isolated from a woman under 30 with Graves disease. CDR3 sequence (DNA): TGTGCCAGCAGTTTCACACCCGGGACGGGTAATTCACCCCTCCACTTT. Protein product: CASSFTPGTGNSPLHF.